This T cell receptor beta chain was identified in a study of STAT5B mutations in CD4+ large granular lymphocyte leukemia. Study-level results: About 25% of private leukemic clonotypes occurred rarely in other patients' non-leukemic repertoires. Compared with healthy controls (2/35), patient top clones favored TRBV06 (8/27). Patient CD4-sorted repertoires looked more clonal than healthy CD4+ repertoires, even without putative leukemic clones.

CDR3 length equals 15 residues. V was pared by 5 bases and J by 8 bases, with 8 bases of the junction left unmatched. Germline V gene data show CDR1 as WSHSY and CDR2 as SAAADI. As regards this clone: What it recognizes is unknown.

Generated by immunoSEQ multiplex PCR, the TCRdb table keeps only in-frame clones and is missing some. The sample lists 30,000 to 35,000 clones, around 81% occurring once. Sequences were obtained from CD4+ T cells from blood buffy coats. V and J are TRBV10-2 and TRBJ2-1; TRBD2 agrees at 11 bases. This clonotype originated in a human donor in good health. Written as DNA, the CDR3 is TGCGCCAGCAGTTGGGGACTAGCGGAAACCGATGAGCAGTTCTTC. Translated, it gives CASSWGLAETDEQFF.